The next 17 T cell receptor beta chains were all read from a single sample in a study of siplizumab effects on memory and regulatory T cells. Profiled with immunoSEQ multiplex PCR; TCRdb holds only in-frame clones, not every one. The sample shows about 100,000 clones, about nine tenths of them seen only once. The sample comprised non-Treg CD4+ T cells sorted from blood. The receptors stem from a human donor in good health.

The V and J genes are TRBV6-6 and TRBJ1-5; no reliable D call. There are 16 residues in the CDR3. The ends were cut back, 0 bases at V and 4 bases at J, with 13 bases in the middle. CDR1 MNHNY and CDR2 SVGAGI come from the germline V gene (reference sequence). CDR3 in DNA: TGTGCCAGCAGTTACTCGAGGTTTCGGGCGAATCAGCCCCAGCATTTT. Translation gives CASSYSRFRANQPQHF.

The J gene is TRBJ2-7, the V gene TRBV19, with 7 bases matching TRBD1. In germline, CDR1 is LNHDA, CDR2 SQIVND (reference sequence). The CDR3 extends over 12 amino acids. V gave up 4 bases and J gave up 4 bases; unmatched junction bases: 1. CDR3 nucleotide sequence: TGTGCCAGTAGTAAACAGGGGTACGAGCAGTACTTC. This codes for CASSKQGYEQYF.

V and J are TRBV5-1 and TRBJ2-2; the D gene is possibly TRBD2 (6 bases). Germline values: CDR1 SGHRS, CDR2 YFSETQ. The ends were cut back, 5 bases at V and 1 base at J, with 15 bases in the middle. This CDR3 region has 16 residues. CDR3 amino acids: CASSPPGTLNTGELFF. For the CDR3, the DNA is TGCGCCAGCAGTCCCCCAGGGACTTTGAACACCGGGGAGCTGTTTTTT.

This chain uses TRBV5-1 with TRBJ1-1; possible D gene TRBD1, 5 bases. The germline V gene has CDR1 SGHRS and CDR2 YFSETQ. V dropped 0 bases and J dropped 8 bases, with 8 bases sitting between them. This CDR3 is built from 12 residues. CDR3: CASSLGGREAFF. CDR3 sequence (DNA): TGCGCCAGCAGCTTGGGGGGCAGGGAAGCTTTCTTT.

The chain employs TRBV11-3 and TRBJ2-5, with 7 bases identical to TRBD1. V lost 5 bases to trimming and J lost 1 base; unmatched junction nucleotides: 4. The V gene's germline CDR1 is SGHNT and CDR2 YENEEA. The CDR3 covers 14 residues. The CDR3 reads CASSPGTAQETQYF. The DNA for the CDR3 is TGTGCCAGCAGCCCCGGGACAGCCCAAGAGACCCAGTACTTC.

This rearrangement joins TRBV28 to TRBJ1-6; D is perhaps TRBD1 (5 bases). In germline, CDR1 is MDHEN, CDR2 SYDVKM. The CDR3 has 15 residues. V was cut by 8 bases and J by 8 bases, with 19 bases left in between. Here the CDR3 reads CASSPGDHIYSPLHF. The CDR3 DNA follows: TGTGCCAGCTCCCCTGGGGACCATATTTATTCACCCCTCCACTTT.

The CDR3 nucleotides are TGTGCCAGCTCACCACAGGGAGGGAGAAACACCGGGGAGCTGTTTTTT. Translated, it gives CASSPQGGRNTGELFF. The genes are TRBV18 and TRBJ2-2, with TRBD2 matching 7 bases. The ends lost 1 base at V and 2 bases at J; junction bases unmatched: 4. Germline CDR1 reads KGHSH; CDR2 reads LQKENI. This CDR3 is built from 16 residues.

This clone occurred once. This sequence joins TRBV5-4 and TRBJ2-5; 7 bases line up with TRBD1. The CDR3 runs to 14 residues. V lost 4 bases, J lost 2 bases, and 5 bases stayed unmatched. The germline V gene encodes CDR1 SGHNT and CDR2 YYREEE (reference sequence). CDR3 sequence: CASSPGQEQETQYF. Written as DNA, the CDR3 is TGTGCCAGCAGCCCTGGACAGGAACAAGAGACCCAGTACTTC.

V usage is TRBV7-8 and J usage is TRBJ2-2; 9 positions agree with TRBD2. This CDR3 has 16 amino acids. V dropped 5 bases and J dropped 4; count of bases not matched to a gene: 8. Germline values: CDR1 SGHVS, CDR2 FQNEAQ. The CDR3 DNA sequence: TGTGCCAGCAGCCCCCTAACTAGCGGGCTCACCGGGGAGCTGTTTTTT. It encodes CASSPLTSGLTGELFF.

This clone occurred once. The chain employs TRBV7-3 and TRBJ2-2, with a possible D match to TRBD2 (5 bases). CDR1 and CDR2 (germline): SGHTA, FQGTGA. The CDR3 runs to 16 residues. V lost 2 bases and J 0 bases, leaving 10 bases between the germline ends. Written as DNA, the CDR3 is TGTGCCAGCAGCTTATTCTCGGGGACGAACACCGGGGAGCTGTTTTTT. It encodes CASSLFSGTNTGELFF.

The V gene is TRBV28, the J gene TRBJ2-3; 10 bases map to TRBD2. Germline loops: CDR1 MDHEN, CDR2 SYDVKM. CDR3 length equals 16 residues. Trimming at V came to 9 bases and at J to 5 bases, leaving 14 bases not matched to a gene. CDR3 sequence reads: CASLSRVAGGGDTQYF. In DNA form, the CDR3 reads TGTGCCAGTCTATCTCGCGTAGCGGGAGGAGGAGATACGCAGTATTTT.

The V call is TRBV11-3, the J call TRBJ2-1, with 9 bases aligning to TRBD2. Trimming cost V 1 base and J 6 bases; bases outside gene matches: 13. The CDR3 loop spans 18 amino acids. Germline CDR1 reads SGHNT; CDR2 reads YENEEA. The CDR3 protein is CASSLGIRASGVPNEQFF. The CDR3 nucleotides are TGTGCCAGCAGCTTAGGGATTAGGGCTAGCGGGGTTCCCAATGAGCAGTTCTTC.

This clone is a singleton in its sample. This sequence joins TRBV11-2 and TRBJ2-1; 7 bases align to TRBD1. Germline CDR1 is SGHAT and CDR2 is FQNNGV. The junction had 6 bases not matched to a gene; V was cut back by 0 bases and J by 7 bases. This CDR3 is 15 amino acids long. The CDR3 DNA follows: TGTGCCAGCAGCTTAGATTGGGGCAGGGGGAATGAGCAGTTCTTC. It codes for CASSLDWGRGNEQFF.

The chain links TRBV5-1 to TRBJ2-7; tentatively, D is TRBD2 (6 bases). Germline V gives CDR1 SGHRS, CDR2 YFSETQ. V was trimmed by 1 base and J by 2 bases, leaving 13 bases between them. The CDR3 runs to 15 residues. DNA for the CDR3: TGCGCCAGCAGCTTGTTTGCTAGCGACACCTACGAGCAGTACTTC. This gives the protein CASSLFASDTYEQYF.

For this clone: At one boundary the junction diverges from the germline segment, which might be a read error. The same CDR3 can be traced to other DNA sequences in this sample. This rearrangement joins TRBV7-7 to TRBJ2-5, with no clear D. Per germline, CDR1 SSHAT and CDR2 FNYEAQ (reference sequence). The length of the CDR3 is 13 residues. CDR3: CASSLSGLETQYF. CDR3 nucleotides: TGTGCTAGCAGCTTATCGGGCTTGGAGACCCAGTACTTC. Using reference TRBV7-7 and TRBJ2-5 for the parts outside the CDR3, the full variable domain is GAGVSQSPRYKVTKRGQDVTLRCDPISSHATLYWYQQALGQGPEFLTYFNYEAQPDKSGLPSDRFSAERPEGSISTLTIQRTEQRDSAMYRCASSLSGLETQYFGPGTRLLVL.

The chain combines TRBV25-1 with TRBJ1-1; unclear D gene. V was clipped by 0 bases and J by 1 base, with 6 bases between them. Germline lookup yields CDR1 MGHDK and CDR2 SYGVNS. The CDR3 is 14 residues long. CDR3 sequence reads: CASSEYKGNTEAFF. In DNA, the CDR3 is TGTGCCAGCAGTGAATATAAAGGGAACACTGAAGCTTTCTTT.

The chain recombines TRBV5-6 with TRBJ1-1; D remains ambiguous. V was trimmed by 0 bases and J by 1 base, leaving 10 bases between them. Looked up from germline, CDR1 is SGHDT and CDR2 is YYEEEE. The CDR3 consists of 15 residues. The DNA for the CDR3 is TGTGCCAGCAGCTTGGTTTGGCGGGAGAACACTGAAGCTTTCTTT. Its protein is CASSLVWRENTEAFF.